The 32 T cell receptor beta chains presented below share a single source sample, sequenced in a study of siplizumab effects on memory and regulatory T cells. TCRdb's copy holds only in-frame clones and misses some; the assay was immunoSEQ multiplex PCR. The table shows approximately 100,000 clones, with 85% to 95% occurring only once. The sample consisted of non-Treg CD4+ T cells sorted from blood. These receptors came from a human donor in good health.

The rearrangement uses TRBV2 and TRBJ1-1; TRBD1 matches 8 bases. The length of the CDR3 is 14 residues. The junction had 9 bases not matched to a gene; V was cut back by 6 bases and J by 6 bases. Germline V lookup: CDR1 SNHLY, CDR2 FYNNEI. CDR3 sequence reads: CASSLTGVGAEAFF. CDR3 DNA sequence: TGTGCCAGCAGCCTGACAGGGGTCGGCGCTGAAGCTTTCTTT.

This clone was seen a single time. The chain links TRBV10-2 to TRBJ1-5; the D is unclear. This CDR3 has 14 residues. V was pared by 0 bases and J by 1 base, with 4 bases between. Germline V gives CDR1 WSHSY, CDR2 SAAADI. The CDR3 spells CASSESGSNQPQHF. Written as DNA, the CDR3 is TGCGCCAGCAGTGAGTCGGGGAGCAATCAGCCCCAGCATTTT.

The chain carries TRBV7-3 and TRBJ2-2; no clear D. Trimming left V 11 bases short and J 7 bases short, with 26 bases between. Germline lookup yields CDR1 SGHTA and CDR2 FQGTGA. The CDR3 covers 16 residues. The CDR3 sequence is CAPRSRTAESNGELFF. In DNA, the CDR3 is TGTGCCCCCCGGTCTCGCACGGCGGAGTCGAACGGGGAGCTGTTTTTT.

The chain uses TRBV5-1 and TRBJ2-5, with a possible D match to TRBD1 (5 bases). V gave up 4 bases and J gave up 5 bases, with 18 bases separating them. Germline V lookup: CDR1 SGHRS, CDR2 YFSETQ. The CDR3 has 15 residues. CDR3 DNA: TGCGCCAGCAGCACCGAGACAGCGCCTAGGGAGACCCAGTACTTC. Residues: CASSTETAPRETQYF.

The chain combines TRBV5-4 with TRBJ1-2; D is undetermined. Germline V CDR1 and CDR2: SGHNT, YYREEE (reference sequence). The CDR3 contains 16 residues. With 4 bases removed from V and 7 bases from J, the gap between germline ends came to 23 bases. The CDR3 bases are TGTGCCAGCAGCCACGGACTGGGCCTCCCCGCGGTTGGCTACACCTTC. This encodes CASSHGLGLPAVGYTF.

V usage is TRBV29-1 and J usage is TRBJ2-7; D gene uncertain. The CDR3 is 12 amino acids. V dropped 4 bases and J dropped 0 bases, with 7 bases sitting between them. Germline CDR1 and CDR2: SQVTM and ANQGSEA. CDR3 protein: CSVGVGSYEQYF. The CDR3 bases are TGCAGCGTTGGTGTGGGCTCCTACGAGCAGTACTTC.

The chain links TRBV6-5 to TRBJ2-5; the match to TRBD2 covers 13 bases. After removal of 4 bases from V and 4 bases from J, the junction contained 3 bases not matched to a gene. CDR3 length equals 15 residues. Germline CDR1 is MNHEY and CDR2 is SVGAGI. CDR3 protein: CASSSGLAGVETQYF. CDR3 nucleotides: TGTGCCAGCAGTTCTGGACTAGCGGGAGTAGAGACCCAGTACTTC.

J is TRBJ2-1 and V is TRBV18, with D possibly matching TRBD2 (5 bases). The CDR3 runs to 14 residues. The V end was cut by 11 bases, the J end by 8 bases, with 22 bases between. Germline-derived CDR1 and CDR2 are KGHSH and LQKENI. The CDR3 protein is CAGAKQYEGDEQFF. The CDR3 bases are TGTGCCGGCGCGAAGCAGTATGAGGGAGATGAGCAGTTCTTC.

This clone was picked up one time. The rearrangement links TRBV19 to TRBJ2-1, with 11 bases fitting TRBD2. Germline loops: CDR1 LNHDA, CDR2 SQIVND (reference sequence). This CDR3 has 13 amino acids. J lost 9 bases, V lost 8 bases, and 6 bases had no gene match. Here the CDR3 reads CASAGLAGGEQFF. CDR3 nucleotide sequence: TGTGCCAGTGCGGGGCTAGCGGGGGGTGAGCAGTTCTTC. Together with reference TRBV19 and TRBJ2-1, the CDR3 gives the full variable domain: DGGITQSPKYLFRKEGQNVTLSCEQNLNHDAMYWYRQDPGQGLRLIYYSQIVNDFQKGDIAEGYSVSREKKESFPLTVTSAQKNPTAFYLCASAGLAGGEQFFGPGTRLTVL.

The CDR3 coding sequence is TGTGCCAGCAGCGCGGACAGGGTTAGCACTGAAGCTTTCTTT. Amino acid sequence: CASSADRVSTEAFF. The V gene is TRBV7-9, the J gene TRBJ1-1; 8 nucleotides line up with TRBD1. V was pared by 5 bases and J by 4 bases, with 6 bases of the junction left unmatched. The V gene's germline CDR1 is SEHNR and CDR2 FQNEAQ (reference sequence). The CDR3 loop spans 14 amino acids.

The chain uses TRBV2 and TRBJ2-3; D is perhaps TRBD1 (6 bases). The CDR3 loop spans 15 amino acids. Per germline, CDR1 SNHLY and CDR2 FYNNEI. Trimming left V 9 bases short and J 1 base short, with 17 bases between. CDR3 coding DNA: TGTGCCAGGGAGACACAGGGCACTCGCACAGATACGCAGTATTTT. Translation: CARETQGTRTDTQYF.

The chain recombines TRBV9 with TRBJ1-1; D is ambiguous. V was trimmed by 3 bases and J by 1 base, leaving 10 bases between them. The CDR3 has 14 residues. Germline-derived CDR1 and CDR2 are SGDLS and YYNGEE. The CDR3 region is CASSGRPGNTEAFF. In DNA, the CDR3 is TGTGCCAGCAGCGGACGACCTGGGAACACTGAAGCTTTCTTT.

The chain couples TRBV11-2 to TRBJ2-7; D remains unclear. CDR3 length equals 15 residues. CDR1 and CDR2 (germline): SGHAT, FQNNGV. The V end lost 5 bases, the J end lost 3 bases, and 17 bases lay between the germline ends. For the CDR3, the DNA is TGTGCCAGCAGCGCGGACCGGCAAACCCTCTACGAGCAGTACTTC. Amino acids: CASSADRQTLYEQYF. Supplemented by reference TRBV11-2 and TRBJ2-7, the full variable domain reads EAGVAQSPRYKIIEKRQSVAFWCNPISGHATLYWYQQILGQGPKLLIQFQNNGVVDDSQLPKDRFSAERLKGVDSTLKIQPAKLEDSAVYLCASSADRQTLYEQYFGPGTRLTVT.

This rearrangement joins TRBV15 to TRBJ2-3; D might be TRBD2 (5 bases). Per germline, CDR1 LNHNV and CDR2 YYDKDF (reference sequence). The CDR3 contains 13 residues. Between the trimmed V and J ends, which lost 5 bases and 5 bases, there was a span of 11 bases. The CDR3 DNA follows: TGTGCCACCAGCGTTCGTCGGGGAGATACGCAGTATTTT. Its protein product is CATSVRRGDTQYF.

This sequence joins TRBV28 and TRBJ1-5; unclear D gene. The ends were cut back, 2 bases at V and 11 bases at J, with 16 bases in the middle. The V gene's germline CDR1 is MDHEN and CDR2 SYDVKM. The CDR3 covers 14 residues. The CDR3 DNA sequence: TGTGCCAGCAGTTTAAGAGGGTATTCGGTTGCCCAGCATTTT. This translates into CASSLRGYSVAQHF.

The chain links TRBV7-9 to TRBJ2-2; D not resolved. Germline loops: CDR1 SEHNR, CDR2 FQNEAQ (reference sequence). This CDR3 spans 15 amino acids. Trimming removed 4 bases at V and 5 bases at J, with 14 bases between. CDR3: CASSSPPVGTGELFF. The DNA of the CDR3 is TGTGCCAGCAGCTCCCCACCGGTGGGGACCGGGGAGCTGTTTTTT.

The V and J genes are TRBV28 and TRBJ1-1; tentative D call: TRBD1 (5 bases). Germline V CDR1 and CDR2: MDHEN, SYDVKM. CDR3 length: 14 residues. Trimming stripped 6 bases from V and 1 base from J, with 12 bases between. The CDR3 loop is CASRRYGGNTEAFF. CDR3 nucleotides: TGTGCCAGCAGAAGATACGGGGGGAACACTGAAGCTTTCTTT.

About this clone itself: The same CDR3 arises from other DNA sequences in this sample as well. The gene calls are TRBV6-5 and TRBJ2-1; D might be TRBD1 (6 bases). With 2 bases removed from V and 5 bases from J, the gap between germline ends came to 10 bases. Germline assignment: CDR1 MNHEY and CDR2 SVGAGI. This CDR3 has 14 residues. CDR3 amino acids: CASSYTGQHNEQFF. The DNA for the CDR3 is TGTGCCAGCAGTTACACGGGACAACACAATGAGCAGTTCTTC.

This chain links TRBV6-6 with TRBJ1-1; D gene ambiguous. The CDR3 sequence is 15 residues long. V shed 4 bases and J shed 0 bases, with 12 bases lying between them. Germline CDR1 reads MNHNY; CDR2 reads SVGAGI (reference sequence). CDR3: CASSLGRTMNTEAFF. The CDR3 DNA reads TGTGCCAGCAGTTTGGGCCGGACGATGAACACTGAAGCTTTCTTT.

This rearrangement joins TRBV27 to TRBJ2-7, with D maybe TRBD2 (7 bases). Germline CDR1 is MNHEY and CDR2 is SMNVEV (reference sequence). Trimming removed 5 bases at V and 2 bases at J, with 19 bases between. The CDR3 extends over 16 amino acids. The CDR3 nucleotides are TGTGCCAGCAGTACTCCCCAGGGGAGGGGACCCTACGAGCAGTACTTC. Translation gives CASSTPQGRGPYEQYF.

The chain employs TRBV7-3 and TRBJ2-3; D ambiguous. Germline CDR1 and CDR2: SGHTA and FQGTGA. This CDR3 has 17 amino acids. V lost 4 bases and J lost 4, with 21 bases in between. CDR3 coding DNA: TGTGCCAGCAGCTACCTCACGTCGGGTAATCGCGCAGATACGCAGTATTTT. The encoded protein is CASSYLTSGNRADTQYF.

The V call is TRBV5-1, the J call TRBJ2-7; D uncertain. Trimming removed 4 bases from V and 3 bases from J, with 17 bases in between. CDR3 size: 15 residues. CDR1 SGHRS and CDR2 YFSETQ come from the germline V gene. The CDR3 spells CASSEELYANYEQYF. In DNA form, the CDR3 reads TGCGCCAGCAGCGAGGAGCTTTATGCGAACTACGAGCAGTACTTC.

The CDR3 protein is CASSVALGWTDTQYF. The CDR3 nucleotides are TGTGCCAGCAGCGTAGCTCTGGGCTGGACAGATACGCAGTATTTT. The chain joins TRBV9 to TRBJ2-3; D call uncertain. The ends were cut back, 0 bases at V and 3 bases at J, with 11 bases in the middle. The length of the CDR3 is 15 residues. The germline V gene encodes CDR1 SGDLS and CDR2 YYNGEE.

The DNA for the CDR3 is TGTGCCAGCTCACCTCGGGGCCTCGGGGACTATGGCTACACCTTC. It specifies CASSPRGLGDYGYTF. J is TRBJ1-2 and V is TRBV18; the D gene is possibly TRBD1 (5 bases). The CDR3 sequence is 15 residues long. The germline V and J ends were trimmed by 3 bases and 3 bases, with 14 bases remaining between them. The germline V gene has CDR1 KGHSH and CDR2 LQKENI.

V gene TRBV5-1 combines with J gene TRBJ1-4; TRBD1 aligns across 9 bases. Trimming removed 3 bases from V and 8 bases from J; junction bases left unmatched: 8. The CDR3 extends over 15 amino acids. Germline V lookup: CDR1 SGHRS, CDR2 YFSETQ. CDR3 DNA: TGCGCCAGCAGCTGGGGACAGGGTTCAGAGGAAAAACTGTTTTTT. It translates to CASSWGQGSEEKLFF.

This chain connects TRBV7-8 to TRBJ2-5, with 9 bases lining up with TRBD1. Germline CDR1 and CDR2: SGHVS and FQNEAQ. This CDR3 is built from 17 residues. Trimming removed 1 base from V and 2 bases from J; junction bases left unmatched: 8. CDR3 in amino acids: CASSLVWGDRVQETQYF. In nucleotides, the CDR3 is TGTGCCAGCAGCTTAGTCTGGGGGGACAGGGTGCAAGAGACCCAGTACTTC.

This clone was recorded only once. The genes are TRBV19 and TRBJ2-3; 15 nucleotides match TRBD2. There are 16 residues in the CDR3. Germline values: CDR1 LNHDA, CDR2 SQIVND (reference sequence). Losses at the gene ends were 6 bases for V and 6 bases for J; bases not matched to a gene: 7. CDR3 in DNA: TGTGCCAGTAGACAACCGGGACTAGCGGGAGGTGATACGCAGTATTTT. Its protein is CASRQPGLAGGDTQYF.

The chain couples TRBV4-1 to TRBJ2-7; 10 bases are shared with TRBD2. The V and J ends lost 7 bases and 4 bases, in that order; junction bases with no gene match: 10. The germline CDR1 and CDR2 sequences are MGHRA and YSYEKL. CDR3 length: 15 amino acids. The CDR3 DNA reads TGCGCCAGCACCCTTGAACTAGCGGGAAAGTACGAGCAGTACTTC. This encodes CASTLELAGKYEQYF.

The V and J genes are TRBV25-1 and TRBJ2-7, with TRBD1 as a possible D gene (5 bases). This CDR3 contains 16 residues. Per germline, CDR1 MGHDK and CDR2 SYGVNS. V was cut by 9 bases and J by 0 bases, with 21 bases left in between. As DNA, the CDR3 is TGTGCCAGGACCCCCCACAGGATAGGAAGCTCCTACGAGCAGTACTTC. Its translation is CARTPHRIGSSYEQYF.

This chain connects TRBV2 to TRBJ2-3; possibly TRBD1 for D (6 bases). Trimming pared 6 bases from V and 6 bases from J, leaving 19 bases between. The CDR3 consists of 15 residues. Germline lookup yields CDR1 SNHLY and CDR2 FYNNEI. The CDR3 is CASRAGTNAGDTQYF. The CDR3 nucleotides read TGTGCCAGCAGGGCAGGGACAAACGCTGGGGATACGCAGTATTTT.

This chain links TRBV19 with TRBJ2-4; no firm D call. CDR3 length: 13 amino acids. Per germline, CDR1 LNHDA and CDR2 SQIVND (reference sequence). Trimming removed 4 bases from V and 8 bases from J, with 12 bases in between. The CDR3 DNA reads TGTGCCAGTAGTAGCCGGGCGGTGCACATTCAGTACTTC. Translating it yields CASSSRAVHIQYF.

The chain uses TRBV2 and TRBJ1-1; TRBD1 matches at 7 bases. The CDR3 is 14 residues long. J was trimmed by 10 bases and V by 3 bases; bases with no gene match: 11. The germline CDR1 and CDR2 sequences are SNHLY and FYNNEI. The CDR3 spells CASSEATGPLVAFF. The CDR3 region has the DNA TGTGCCAGCAGTGAGGCGACAGGGCCTCTAGTAGCTTTCTTT.